This TCR beta chain comes out of a study of shared clonotypes between healthy human individuals (TCRdb year 2020). With respect to the entire study: A couple of women and a few men aged 18 to 49 years were included in the cohort. Per donor, three plates each were used for CD4 naive and CD4 memory, two for CD8 naive, and one for CD8 memory. The study deeply sequenced blood TCR repertoires of five healthy adults to estimate repertoire size and the extent of clonotype sharing between individuals. Different laboratories and diverse techniques were used to prepare libraries and sequence TCR repertoires, to increase sequencing depth and limit assay-specific biases. Per donor, leukapheresis produced somewhere between about 0.8 and 9.5 billion PBMCs. What the research found in general, with its limitations: Because the study included only a small number of donors, the genetic and exposure-history diversity represented was limited. Across four donors, about 5.2% of naive CD4, approximately 3.6% of naive CD8, under 2.5% of memory CD4, and approximately 0.42% of memory CD8 clonotypes were shared. Based on pairwise subsampling, the degree of clonotype sharing among donors was expected to be affected by sequencing depth. Naive subsets generally had larger estimated clonotype richness than memory subsets. Higher generation probabilities were observed for clonotypes shared by all four sorted-subset donors than for non-shared clonotypes. Sampling was restricted to blood, and TCR repertoires in tissue are likely to differ from TCR repertoires in blood. Rarefaction of sorted-subset datasets indicated incomplete sequencing despite the large sequencing depth.

About this clone: Its antigen is unknown. No base-level quality is on record; no much larger clone is a single base apart.

Donors were healthy HIV-negative adults with no recently reported acute infections or vaccinations. Every donor was a Caucasian adult living in Nashville, Tennessee, USA. CD4+ T cells were enriched through magnetic negative selection, after which naive cells were positively selected on CD45RA and the remaining negative fraction served as the memory subset. Blood was obtained by leukapheresis, after which PBMCs were separated by Ficoll-Histopaque density gradient centrifugation and cryopreserved in liquid nitrogen vapor phase. Analytical flow cytometry was used to check the purity and quantity of every magnetically sorted T cell population. Genomic DNA was isolated from every sorted fraction and measured by UV absorbance on a Nanodrop 2000c. TCR CDR3 regions were amplified from genomic DNA by multiplex PCR using the deep immunoSEQ assay. Genomic DNA extracted from each cell subset was distributed evenly over all wells of several immunoSEQ 96-well plates, and each plate served as one replicate. For sorted subsets, each replicate PCR was loaded with around 200 ng genomic DNA, equivalent to roughly 30,000 T cell genomes. Purified libraries were measured with a Qubit 3.0 fluorometer, size-checked on a Bioanalyzer 2100, and measured again with the KAPA Library Quantification kit. Every immunoSEQ 96-well plate was sequenced on a dedicated single-read 150-cycle Illumina NextSeq 550 flow cell. In the source study's methods: Because the immunoSEQ output held only junctional sequences and lacked quality scores, the filtering could not match the filtering applied to full-length reads. Sequences were annotated with PyIR, a Python wrapper for IgBLAST v1.9, and V/J genes and CDR3 were assigned using IMGT germline references. Reads were removed for weak V/J assignments (E-value above 1e-6), missing CDR3, stop codons, out-of-frame junctions, or ambiguous translated residues. A V3J clonotype was defined by an identical inferred V gene, J gene, and CDR3 amino acid sequence. The percentage overlap between two repertoires was calculated by dividing the number of shared unique clonotypes by the size of the smaller repertoire. RTK rarefaction, the Chao1 estimator, and Recon v2.1 estimates of unobserved clonotypes were used to assess repertoire richness. Generation probabilities for all TCRbeta clonotypes obtained by the gDNA method from a few donors were computed using OLGA. In its TCRdb copy, this immuneACCESS table keeps in-frame sequences only and misses some clones. Where compared with another copy, unresolved V genes explain less than half of these, and the others have no known cause. That table furnishes V, J and clone size, whereas the DNA furnished D and trimming. In all, the sample holds under 600,000 clones, and 97% of those were seen once. The top ten clones comprise less than 0.065% of the sample.

The germline V gene yields SQVTM for CDR1 and ANQGSEA for CDR2. The junction shows trimming of 3 bases on V and 1 base on J, plus 12 bases between the germline ends. The CDR3 measures 14 amino acids from cysteine to phenylalanine. Only the CDR3 portion is preserved as DNA: 42 bases, with reading frame beginning at the first base. The specimen sequenced was naive CD4+ T cells sorted from blood. This sample's cell subset or site label indicates: CD45RA+ positively selected. The chain employs TRBV29-1 and TRBJ1-1, with TRBD1 tentatively as D gene (6 bases match). This sequence originates from a woman aged 30 to 39 in good health. The CDR3 loop reads CSVDRGGGNTEAFF. The sequence in DNA is TGCAGCGTTGACCGGGGGGGCGGGAACACTGAAGCTTTCTTT.